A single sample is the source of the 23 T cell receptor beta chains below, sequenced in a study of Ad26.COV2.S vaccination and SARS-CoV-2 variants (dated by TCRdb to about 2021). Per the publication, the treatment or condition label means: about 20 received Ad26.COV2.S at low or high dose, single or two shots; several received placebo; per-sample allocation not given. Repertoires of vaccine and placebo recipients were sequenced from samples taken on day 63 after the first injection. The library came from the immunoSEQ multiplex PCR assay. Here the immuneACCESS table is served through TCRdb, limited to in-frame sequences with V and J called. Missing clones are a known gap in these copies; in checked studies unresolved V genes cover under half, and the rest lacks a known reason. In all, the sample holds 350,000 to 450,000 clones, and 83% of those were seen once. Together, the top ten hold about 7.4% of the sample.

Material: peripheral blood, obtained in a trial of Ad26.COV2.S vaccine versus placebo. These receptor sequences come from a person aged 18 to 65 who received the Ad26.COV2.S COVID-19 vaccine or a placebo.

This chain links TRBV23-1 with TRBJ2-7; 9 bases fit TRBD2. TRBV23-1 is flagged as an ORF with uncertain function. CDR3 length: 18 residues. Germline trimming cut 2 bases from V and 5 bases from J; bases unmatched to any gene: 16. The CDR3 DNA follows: TGCGCCAGCAGTCAACCGGGACTAGCAAGCCTTGGTGCCAACGAGCAGTACTTC. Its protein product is CASSQPGLASLGANEQYF.

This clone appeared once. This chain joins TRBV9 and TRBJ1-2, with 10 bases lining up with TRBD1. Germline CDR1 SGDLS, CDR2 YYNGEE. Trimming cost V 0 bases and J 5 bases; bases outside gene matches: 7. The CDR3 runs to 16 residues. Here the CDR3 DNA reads TGTGCCAGCAGCGTAGGACAGGGGGCGTATGATTATGGCTACACCTTC. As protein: CASSVGQGAYDYGYTF.

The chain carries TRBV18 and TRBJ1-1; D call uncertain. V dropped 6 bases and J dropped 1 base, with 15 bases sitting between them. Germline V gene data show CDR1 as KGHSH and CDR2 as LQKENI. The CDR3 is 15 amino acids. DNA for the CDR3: TGTGCCAGCTCCTATAGGGCAGAGTGGAACACTGAAGCTTTCTTT. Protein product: CASSYRAEWNTEAFF.

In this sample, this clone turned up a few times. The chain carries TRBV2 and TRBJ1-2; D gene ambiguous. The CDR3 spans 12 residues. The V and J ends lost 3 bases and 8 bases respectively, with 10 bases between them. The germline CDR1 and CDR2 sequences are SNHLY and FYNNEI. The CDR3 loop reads CASSEQDRGYTF. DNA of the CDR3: TGTGCCAGCAGTGAGCAGGACCGGGGCTACACCTTC.

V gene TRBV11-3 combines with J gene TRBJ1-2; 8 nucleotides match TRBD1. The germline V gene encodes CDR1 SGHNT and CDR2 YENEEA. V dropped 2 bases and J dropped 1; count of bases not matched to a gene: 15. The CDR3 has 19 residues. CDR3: CASSLRGGQAPNFNYGYTF. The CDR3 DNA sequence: TGTGCCAGCAGCTTACGAGGGGGACAGGCCCCAAATTTTAACTATGGCTACACCTTC.

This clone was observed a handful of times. The DNA for the CDR3 is TGTGCCAGCAGGGGATCAGGGCATTCTGGATACGAGCAGTACTTC. Its protein product is CASRGSGHSGYEQYF. The chain recombines TRBV2 with TRBJ2-7; D is perhaps TRBD1 (5 bases). The V end lost 6 bases, the J end lost 4 bases, and 19 bases lay between the germline ends. There are 15 residues in the CDR3. Germline V gives CDR1 SNHLY, CDR2 FYNNEI.

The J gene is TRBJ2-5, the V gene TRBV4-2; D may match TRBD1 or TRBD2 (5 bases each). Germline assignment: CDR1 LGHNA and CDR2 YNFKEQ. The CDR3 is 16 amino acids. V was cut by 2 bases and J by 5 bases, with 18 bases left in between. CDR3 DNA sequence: TGTGCCAGCAGCCAACCTCGGGACCACCGGCCCGAGACCCAGTACTTC. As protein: CASSQPRDHRPETQYF.

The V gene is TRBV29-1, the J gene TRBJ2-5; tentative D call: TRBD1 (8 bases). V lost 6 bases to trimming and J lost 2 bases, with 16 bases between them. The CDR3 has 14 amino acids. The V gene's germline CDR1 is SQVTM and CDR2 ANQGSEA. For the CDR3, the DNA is TGCAGCGTCGTAGACAGGGGAGGGCAAGAGACCCAGTACTTC. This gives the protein CSVVDRGGQETQYF. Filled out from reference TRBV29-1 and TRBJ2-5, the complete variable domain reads SAVISQKPSRDICQRGTSLTIQCQVDSQVTMMFWYRQQPGQSLTLIATANQGSEATYESGFVIDKFPISRPNLTFSTLTVSNMSPEDSSIYLCSVVDRGGQETQYFGPGTRLLVL.

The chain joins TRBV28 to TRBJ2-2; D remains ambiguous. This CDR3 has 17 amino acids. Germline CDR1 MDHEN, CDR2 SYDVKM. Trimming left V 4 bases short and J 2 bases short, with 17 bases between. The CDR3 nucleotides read TGTGCCAGCAGTTCCTCGATCAGTGTCCCCAACACCGGGGAGCTGTTTTTT. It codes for CASSSSISVPNTGELFF. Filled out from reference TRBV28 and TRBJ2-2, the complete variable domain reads DVKVTQSSRYLVKRTGEKVFLECVQDMDHENMFWYRQDPGLGLRLIYFSYDVKMKEKGDIPEGYSVSREKKERFSLILESASTNQTSMYLCASSSSISVPNTGELFFGEGSRLTVL.

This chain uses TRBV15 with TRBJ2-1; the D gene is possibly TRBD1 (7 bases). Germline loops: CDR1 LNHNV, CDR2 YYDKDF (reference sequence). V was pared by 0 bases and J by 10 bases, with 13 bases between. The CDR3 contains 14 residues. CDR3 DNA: TGTGCCACCAGCAGAGAAGGTTCAGGGGGGGAGCAGTTCTTC. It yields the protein CATSREGSGGEQFF.

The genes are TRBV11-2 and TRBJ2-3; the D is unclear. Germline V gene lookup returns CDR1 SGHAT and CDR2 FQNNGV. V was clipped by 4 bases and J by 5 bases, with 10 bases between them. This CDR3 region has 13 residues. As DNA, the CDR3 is TGTGCCAGCAGCTCCATAAGTCAAGATACGCAGTATTTT. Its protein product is CASSSISQDTQYF.

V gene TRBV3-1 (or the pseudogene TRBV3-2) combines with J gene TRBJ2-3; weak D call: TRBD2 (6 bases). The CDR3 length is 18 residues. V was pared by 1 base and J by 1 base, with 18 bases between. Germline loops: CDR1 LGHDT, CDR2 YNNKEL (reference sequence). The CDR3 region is CASSQGPGSSDGTDTQYF. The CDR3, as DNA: TGTGCCAGCAGCCAAGGCCCCGGGAGTTCGGATGGCACAGATACGCAGTATTTT.

The CDR3 region has the DNA TGTGCCAGCGGTTCACACTCCTACGAGCAGTACTTC. This gives the protein CASGSHSYEQYF. The gene calls are TRBV12-3 or TRBV12-4 and TRBJ2-7; no reliable D call. V lost 8 bases, J lost 0 bases, and 8 bases lay in between. The CDR3 runs to 12 residues.

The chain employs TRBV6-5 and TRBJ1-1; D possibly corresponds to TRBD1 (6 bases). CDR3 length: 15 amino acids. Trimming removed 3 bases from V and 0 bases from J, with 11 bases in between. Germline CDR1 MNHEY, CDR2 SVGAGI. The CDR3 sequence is CASSYGTSLNTEAFF. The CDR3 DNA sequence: TGTGCCAGCAGTTATGGGACAAGCTTGAACACTGAAGCTTTCTTT.

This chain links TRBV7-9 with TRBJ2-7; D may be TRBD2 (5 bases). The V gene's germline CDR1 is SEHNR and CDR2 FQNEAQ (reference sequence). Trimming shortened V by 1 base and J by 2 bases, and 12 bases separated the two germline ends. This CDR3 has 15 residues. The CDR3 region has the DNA TGTGCCAGCAGCTTAGGTAGGCCAGCGGCCTACGAGCAGTACTTC. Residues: CASSLGRPAAYEQYF.

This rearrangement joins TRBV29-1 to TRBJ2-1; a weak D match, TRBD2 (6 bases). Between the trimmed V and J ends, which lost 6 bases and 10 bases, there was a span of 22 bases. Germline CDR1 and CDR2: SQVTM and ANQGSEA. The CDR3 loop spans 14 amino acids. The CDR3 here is CSVGQARDWREQFF. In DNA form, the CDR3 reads TGCAGCGTAGGCCAAGCGCGGGATTGGAGGGAGCAGTTCTTC.

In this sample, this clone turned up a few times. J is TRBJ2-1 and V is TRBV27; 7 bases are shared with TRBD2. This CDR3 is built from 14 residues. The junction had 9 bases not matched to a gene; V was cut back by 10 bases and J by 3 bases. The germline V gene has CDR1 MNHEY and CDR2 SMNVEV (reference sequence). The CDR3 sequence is CATRRGDYYNEQFF. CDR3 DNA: TGTGCCACCCGACGGGGGGACTACTACAATGAGCAGTTCTTC.

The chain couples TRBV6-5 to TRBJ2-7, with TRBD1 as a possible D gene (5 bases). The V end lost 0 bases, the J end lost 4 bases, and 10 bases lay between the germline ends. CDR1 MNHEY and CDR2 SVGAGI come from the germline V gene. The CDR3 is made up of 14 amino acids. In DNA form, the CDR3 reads TGTGCCAGCAGTTACTCGACAGCCACATACGAGCAGTACTTC. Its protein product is CASSYSTATYEQYF.

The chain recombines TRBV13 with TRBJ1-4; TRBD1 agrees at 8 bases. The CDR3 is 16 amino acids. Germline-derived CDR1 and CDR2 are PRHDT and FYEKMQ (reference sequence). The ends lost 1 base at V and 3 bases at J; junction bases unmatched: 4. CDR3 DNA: TGTGCCAGCAGCTTAGCTGCGACAGGGGCTAATGAAAAACTGTTTTTT. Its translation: CASSLAATGANEKLFF.

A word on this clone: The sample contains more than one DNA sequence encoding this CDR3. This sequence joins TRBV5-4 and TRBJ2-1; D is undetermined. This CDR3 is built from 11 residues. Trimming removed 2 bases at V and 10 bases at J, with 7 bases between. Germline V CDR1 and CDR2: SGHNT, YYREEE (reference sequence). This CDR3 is CASSLGSEQFF. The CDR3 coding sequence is TGTGCCAGCAGCTTAGGAAGCGAGCAGTTCTTC.

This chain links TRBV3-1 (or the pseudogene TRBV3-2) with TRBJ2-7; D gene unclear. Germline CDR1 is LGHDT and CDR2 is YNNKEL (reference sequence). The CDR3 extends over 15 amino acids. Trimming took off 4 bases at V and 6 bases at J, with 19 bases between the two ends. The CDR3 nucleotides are TGTGCCAGCAGCCCGCGATTCCTAGGACCCAGCGAGCAGTACTTC. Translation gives CASSPRFLGPSEQYF.

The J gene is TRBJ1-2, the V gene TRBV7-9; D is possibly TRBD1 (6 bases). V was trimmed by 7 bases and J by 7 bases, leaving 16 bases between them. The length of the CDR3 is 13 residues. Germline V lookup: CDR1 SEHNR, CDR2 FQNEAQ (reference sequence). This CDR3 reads CASTAQGPGGYTF. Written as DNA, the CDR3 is TGTGCCAGCACCGCTCAGGGGCCTGGTGGCTACACCTTC.

The CDR3 sequence: CASSLALRFAEAFF. The CDR3 nucleotides read TGTGCCAGCAGCTTAGCACTGCGGTTCGCTGAAGCTTTCTTT. This rearrangement joins TRBV11-1 to TRBJ1-1; D is ambiguous. Germline V gene lookup returns CDR1 SGHAT and CDR2 FQDESV (reference sequence). Trimming cost V 0 bases and J 6 bases, with 11 bases left between them. CDR3 length: 14 amino acids.